This TCR beta chain was retrieved from a study of cytomegalovirus exposure and HLA in healthy donors. Study-wide points: Reports showed the classifier diagnosing cytomegalovirus status with high specificity and sensitivity. What a later analysis showed was that several of the most significant clusters appeared linked to common viral pathogens.

Primers included in the PCR were 60 Vbeta and 13 Jbeta primers. Sequenced by immunoSEQ multiplex PCR; TCRdb stores in-frame clones only, minus some. The sample records around 150,000 clones, 78% being singletons. This clone showed up just once. The antigen is not known. There are 16 residues in the CDR3. This sequence was found in a male donor in good health and CMV-seronegative. The sequencing sample was made of PBMCs. This chain connects TRBV21-1 to TRBJ1-4; the DNA was not compared with TRBD1, the D call given in the table. TRBV21-1 is classified as a pseudogene. This CDR3 reads CAPPGQGAMANEKLFF. The CDR3 region has the DNA TGTGCCCCCCCCGGCCAGGGGGCCATGGCTAATGAAAAACTGTTTTTT.